This T cell receptor beta chain stems from a study of blood T cell repertoires in COVID-19 (dated by TCRdb to about 2020). For the study in its entirety: Collaborator samples came from the United States, Italy and Spain and covered acute and convalescent phases of COVID-19. The prospective study material was composed of cDNA or gDNA derived from T cells, B-cell-depleted T cells, or PBMCs. Subjects who had been exposed to COVID-19, were actively infected with it, or had recovered from it provided the deeply sampled blood TCRbeta repertoires that made up the dataset. The repertoires were released in a freely available public database intended as a resource for research on the immune response to SARS-CoV-2. The samples were drawn from the first 160 participants of the ongoing ImmuneRACE study and from over a thousand subjects provided by 6 global collaborators. Sample metadata almost always included a de-identified subject ID, COVID-19 status, age in years and sex. Where available, HLA class I and class II types were taken from metadata supplied by the sample provider and were not determined by assay-based typing.

The CDR1 and CDR2 encoded by the germline V gene are MDHEN and SYDVKM. CDR3 length: 17 amino acids, cysteine to phenylalanine. Left in the record is the CDR3 DNA by itself, 51 bases read in frame from the first base. After removal of 7 bases from V and 4 bases from J, the junction retains 18 bases not matched to a gene. The paper's findings and limits, for the study overall: Clinical and demographic metadata were provided uncurated, with the amount varying by source and participant.

The collaborating institutions used their own protocols to collect whole blood in K2EDTA tubes. For TCRbeta analysis, collaborator samples were shipped as frozen whole blood, as isolated PBMCs, or as DNA extracted from either sample type. The immunoSEQ Assay, a bias-controlled multiplex PCR, was used to amplify TCRbeta CDR3 regions from genomic DNA. From the authors' description of their analysis: The number of nucleated cells in each sample was estimated by amplification of reference gene primers within the assay. To quantify the absolute abundance of each unique TCRbeta CDR3 rearrangement, sequence reads were collapsed and filtered. For each sample, productive Simpson clonality was calculated as the square root of Simpson's diversity index across productive rearrangements. TCRdb provides this immuneACCESS table in a form limited to in-frame rearrangements. Some clones are lacking; in checked studies, under half of them reflect an unresolved V gene, and why the rest are absent is not known. V, J and clone size are those of that table, while D and trimming were read from the DNA. The sample profile shows around 68,000 clones; approximately 78% of them were found once. 10% to 15% of the sample goes to the ten largest clones.

Regarding this clone: There is no known antigen for this receptor. It has no much larger one-base neighbor in the sample; base qualities were not kept.

The source is a human donor in a cohort sampled during active COVID-19. The material sequenced was peripheral blood. The rearrangement joined TRBV28 to TRBJ1-2, with 7 bases matching TRBD1. Here is the DNA: TGTGCCAGCATCTTCGAAGCGAGGGACAGCCGAATCTATGGCTACACCTTC. Translated, this is CASIFEARDSRIYGYTF.